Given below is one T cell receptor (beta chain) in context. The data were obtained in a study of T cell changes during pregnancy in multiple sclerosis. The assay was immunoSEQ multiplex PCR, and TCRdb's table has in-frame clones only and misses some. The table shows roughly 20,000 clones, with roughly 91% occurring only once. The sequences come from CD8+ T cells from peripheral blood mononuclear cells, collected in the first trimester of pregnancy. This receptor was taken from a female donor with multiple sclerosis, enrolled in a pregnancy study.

The CDR3 DNA is TGTGCCAGCAGTATAAGGGGTACCCAAGAGACCCAGTACTTC. Its translation: CASSIRGTQETQYF. The V call is TRBV27, the J call TRBJ2-5; weak D call: TRBD1 (5 bases). V was shortened by 5 bases and J by 1 base, with 11 bases between the two germline ends. Germline values: CDR1 MNHEY, CDR2 SMNVEV (reference sequence). CDR3 length: 14 residues.